The clone carrying this T cell receptor beta chain appeared many times. Its antigen remains unknown. This CDR3 spans 13 amino acids. Germline CDR1 is MNHNS and CDR2 is SASEGT. The V gene lost 4 bases and the J gene lost 8 bases, with 12 bases spanning the gap. From around 440 ng of RNA, a library with molecular barcoded alpha/delta and beta/gamma adaptors was made. TCRdb fed the reads into MiXCR, producing one record per CDR3 protein. The data show around 140,000 distinct CDR3 sequences, over 10% seen once. This entry belongs to a study of read filtering for tumor transcriptome and immune sequencing. Whole-study findings and limits: Dropping single-read clonotypes raised IR-seq and RNA-seq shared-clonotype correlation. Compared with RNA-seq, IR-seq gave much higher clonotype depth and reliability.

The chain carries TRBV6-1 and TRBJ2-1, with D maybe TRBD1 (6 bases). The sequence came from a donor at least 40 years old with multiple myeloma. The sequencing input was a population of CD138-negative cells sorted from bone marrow. CDR3 nucleotides: TGTGCCAGCAGTGGCAGGGGTAGCGATGAGCAGTTCTTC. Translated, it gives CASSGRGSDEQFF.